This TCR beta chain emerged from a study of blood T cell repertoires in COVID-19. Study-wide context: Whether acute or convalescent, the COVID-19 samples came from the United States, Italy and Spain. The analysed material was cDNA or gDNA that came from T cells, B-cell-depleted T cells, or PBMCs.

V was clipped by 4 bases and J by 11 bases; unmatched bases: 6. This CDR3 is built from 15 residues. Germline CDR1 MNHEY, CDR2 SVGEGT. Authors' methods: Quantification of nucleated cells was approximated via reference gene primer amplification. Clones were sequenced by immunoSEQ multiplex PCR, and TCRdb holds only the in-frame ones, with some missing. V and J calls and clone size follow that table, whereas D and trimming were derived from the DNA. Of about 350,000 clones in the sample, 91% were seen once. This receptor was obtained from a woman aged 18-30 years who had recovered from COVID-19. The J gene is TRBJ2-1, the V gene TRBV6-2 or TRBV6-3; 15 nucleotides align to TRBD2. The material sequenced was peripheral blood. As DNA, the CDR3 is TGTGCCAGCAGTTCTGGACTAGCGGGAGGGGGACAGCAGTTCTTC. Its translation: CASSSGLAGGGQQFF.